The 17 T cell receptor beta chains given below trace back to one sample, sequenced in a study of CD8+ T cells in alopecia areata. On the basis of CD4, CD8alpha, NKG2D, NKG2ACE and other markers, pooled cutaneous lymph node cells were sorted. Reverse transcribed after extraction, RNA yielded cDNA as the sequencing template. The repertoire was sequenced with immunoSEQ multiplex PCR; TCRdb's copy has only in-frame clones and lacks some. The record shows 270,000 or so clones for this sample, with no singletons present. What was sequenced was CD4+ T cells sorted from a lymph node. The receptors come from a C3H/HeJ mouse with alopecia areata. The mouse line has the MHC haplotype H2-k.

This clone was picked up a small number of times. Gene names and germline match the mouse. The read stops 4 residues short of the end of the CDR3; the missing end is completed from the germline J gene. The V and J genes are TRBV13-1 and TRBJ2-2; TRBD2 aligns across 12 bases. The junction had 6 bases not matched to a gene; V was cut back by 4 bases and J by 2 bases. Per the germline V gene, CDR1 is NSHNY and CDR2 is SYGAGN. This CDR3 has 17 amino acids. CDR3 in amino acids: CASSPADWGGNTGQLYF. CDR3 bases read: TGTGCCAGCAGTCCCGCGGACTGGGGGGGGAACACCGGG.

This clone turned up a few times. Mouse germline and gene names are used. Other DNA sequences from this sample encode an identical CDR3 as well. CDR3 bases read: TGTGCCAGCAGTGATGCTGGACAGGGCTATGCT. This sequence encodes CASSDAGQGYA. The entire CDR3 sequence reads CASSDAGQGYAEQFF. The rearrangement uses TRBV13-1 and TRBJ2-1; 8 bases map to TRBD1. The read ends 4 residues before the CDR3 terminus; that terminus is restored from the germline J gene. J lost 3 bases, V lost 0 bases, and 2 bases had no gene match. Per the germline V gene, CDR1 is NSHNY and CDR2 is SYGAGN. CDR3 length: 15 amino acids.

This clone was detected a few times. Gene labels here are mouse ones. The CDR3 goes on 4 residues after the read ends, and that part is filled in from the germline J gene. The V gene is TRBV13-3, the J gene TRBJ1-2; possibly TRBD1 for D (6 bases). This CDR3 is 13 amino acids long. Germline loops: CDR1 NNHDY, CDR2 SYVADS. CDR3 amino acids: CASSERGGPDYTF. Partial CDR3 DNA: TGTGCCAGCAGTGAGCGGGGGGGCCCC.

For this clone: Gene names are the mouse ones. The CDR3 end lies 3 residues beyond the end of the read and is filled in from the germline J gene. The chain uses TRBV1 and TRBJ1-6, with 7 bases that match TRBD1. TRBJ1-6 is designated an ORF whose function remains uncertain. Germline V gene sequence: CDR1 NSQYPW, CDR2 LRSPGD (reference sequence). The CDR3 has 14 residues. V was pared by 3 bases and J by 7 bases, with 3 bases of the junction left unmatched. The sequenced CDR3 bases are TGCACCTGCAGTGCGACAGGGAGGAATTCGCCC. This sequence encodes CTCSATGRNSP. The full CDR3 sequence reads CTCSATGRNSPLYF.

This clone came up a few times. Mouse names are used for the genes. From the germline J gene comes the end of the CDR3, since the read stops 4 residues before it. This sequence joins TRBV13-1 and TRBJ1-2; 12 nucleotides line up with TRBD1. The CDR3 loop spans 14 amino acids. Germline loops: CDR1 NSHNY, CDR2 SYGAGN. The CDR3 sequence: CASSRDRGRSDYTF. Incomplete CDR3 DNA: TGTGCCAGCAGTCGGGACAGGGGGCGTTCC.

The table lists this clone with a few counts. The gene symbols are mouse symbols. The missing CDR3 end, 4 residues past where the read stops, is filled in from the germline J gene. Other nucleotide sequences from this sample produce the same CDR3. The chain couples TRBV13-1 to TRBJ2-7; 12 positions agree with TRBD2. The CDR3 is made up of 15 amino acids. Germline CDR1 is NSHNY and CDR2 is SYGAGN. The sequenced part of the CDR3 DNA is TGTGCCAGCAGTGATGGGGGACTGGGGGGTTAT. It encodes CASSDGGLGGY. The entire CDR3 protein is CASSDGGLGGYEQYF.

Of note for this clone: Germline and genes here are mouse. The CDR3 end falls 4 residues outside the read, so it is completed with the germline J gene. Within the sample, other DNA sequences also encode this same CDR3. This chain links TRBV13-1 with TRBJ1-1; a possible D gene is TRBD1 (6 bases). The CDR3 is 11 residues long. Germline V gives CDR1 NSHNY, CDR2 SYGAGN. The CDR3 bases that were read are TGTGCCAGCAGAACAGGGACA. It encodes CASRTGT. The full CDR3 protein is CASRTGTEVFF.

This clone was observed a handful of times. Each gene name is a mouse one. With the read ending 4 residues before the CDR3 end, the germline J gene is used to fill in that end. Different DNA sequences within this sample yield the same CDR3. This rearrangement joins TRBV1 to TRBJ2-4; 8 nucleotides line up with TRBD2. V lost 4 bases, J lost 0 bases, and 3 bases stayed unmatched. Germline V gene data show CDR1 as NSQYPW and CDR2 as LRSPGD (reference sequence). The length of the CDR3 is 15 residues. The covered CDR3 bases are TGCACCTGCAGTGGAGACTGGGGTAGTCAAAAC. Translating it yields CTCSGDWGSQN. In full, the CDR3 is CTCSGDWGSQNTLYF.

About this clone: The listed genes are named as in mouse. The CDR3 is cut off 4 residues early in the read; its end comes from the germline J gene. The chain joins TRBV13-3 to TRBJ2-7; possibly TRBD2 for D (5 bases). The V and J ends lost 6 bases and 0 bases respectively, with 7 bases between them. The CDR3 is 12 residues long. Germline CDR1 reads NNHDY; CDR2 reads SYVADS. The CDR3: CASTLGSYEQYF. Incomplete CDR3 DNA: TGTGCCAGCACCCTGGGCTCCTAT.

This clone came up a few times. Mouse germline and gene names are used. The read stops 3 residues short of the end of the CDR3; the missing end is completed from the germline J gene. This sample includes further DNA sequences coding for the same CDR3. The chain recombines TRBV13-1 with TRBJ1-6; TRBD1 might be the D (5 bases). TRBJ1-6 is recorded as an ORF, its role being uncertain. The CDR3 is 14 residues long. V was clipped by 3 bases and J by 3 bases, with 7 bases between them. CDR1 and CDR2 from the germline V gene are NSHNY and SYGAGN. The CDR3 loop is CASSGGGYNSPLYF. The sequenced CDR3 bases are TGTGCCAGCAGTGGTGGGGGCTATAATTCGCCC.

This clone was detected ten times or more. Mouse gene names and germline throughout. Read coverage stops 3 residues before the CDR3 terminus; the germline J gene supplies the remainder. The same CDR3 can be traced to other DNA sequences in this sample. The chain employs TRBV1 and TRBJ1-6; possible D gene TRBD1, 6 bases. TRBJ1-6 is designated an ORF whose function remains uncertain. The CDR3 has 15 residues. Germline values: CDR1 NSQYPW, CDR2 LRSPGD (reference sequence). Trimming left V 0 bases short and J 4 bases short, with 7 bases between. Incomplete CDR3 DNA: TGCACCTGCAGTGCAGAGGGACAATATAATTCGCCC. Amino acid sequence: CTCSAEGQYNSP. The CDR3 in its entirety is CTCSAEGQYNSPLYF.

There are a few counts of this clone. Genes here carry mouse names. The read finishes 4 residues shy of the CDR3 end, and the germline J gene is used to complete it. The rearrangement joins TRBV1 to TRBJ2-1; 11 positions match TRBD2. With 2 bases clipped from V and 1 base from J, the junction kept 1 base outside the gene matches. Germline-derived CDR1 and CDR2 are NSQYPW and LRSPGD (reference sequence). The CDR3 loop spans 16 amino acids. The CDR3 DNA, read in part, is TGCACCTGCAGTGCATGGACTGGGGGGAACTATGCT. It yields the protein CTCSAWTGGNYA. The CDR3, in full, reads CTCSAWTGGNYAEQFF. The variable domain in full, with the rest retrieved from reference TRBV1 and TRBJ2-1, is VTLLEQNPRWRLVPRGQAVNLRCILKNSQYPWMSWYQQDLQKQLQWLFTLRSPGDKEVKSLPGADYLATRVTDTELRLQVANMSQGRTLYCTCSAWTGGNYAEQFFGPGTRLTVL.

A remark on this clone: Gene names and germline match the mouse. The read ends 4 residues early relative to the CDR3; the germline J gene fills the gap. Other DNA sequences in this sample translate to the same CDR3. The J gene is TRBJ2-2, the V gene TRBV13-2; weak D call: TRBD2 (7 bases). The CDR3 runs to 15 residues. The germline CDR1 and CDR2 sequences are NNHNN and SYGAGS (reference sequence). Trimming pared 0 bases from V and 5 bases from J, leaving 11 bases between. The CDR3 is CASGDVGGGTGQLYF. CDR3 bases read: TGTGCCAGCGGTGATGTGGGGGGCGGAACCGGG.

On this clone: All gene names here are mouse names. The read terminates 4 residues before the CDR3 end, so the remaining end is supplied by the germline J gene. This chain uses TRBV19 with TRBJ2-5; 8 positions match TRBD1. The CDR3 spans 15 residues. V shed 2 bases and J 2 bases; nucleotides not matched to a gene: 4. Per the germline V gene, CDR1 is FNHDT and CDR2 is SITEND (reference sequence). The DNA read from the CDR3 is TGTGCCAGCAGTATGTCCAGGGGGCGCCAAGAC. This gives the protein CASSMSRGRQD. The full CDR3 protein is CASSMSRGRQDTQYF.

This clone occurred a few times. Here the gene names and germline are mouse. The CDR3 loop reads CASRRTGGYAEQFF. The DNA read from the CDR3 is TGTGCTAGCAGACGGACTGGGGGGTATGCT. The chain couples TRBV17 to TRBJ2-1, with 11 positions matching TRBD2. The sequenced fragment ends 4 residues before the CDR3 boundary, so the rest is inferred from the germline J gene. Germline CDR1 MNHDT, CDR2 YYDKIL. The length of the CDR3 is 14 residues. Germline trimming cut 6 bases from V and 4 bases from J; bases unmatched to any gene: 2.

As to this clone: Gene names are the mouse ones. The read comes to an end 4 residues before the CDR3 does, leaving the germline J gene to fill in the end. The chain couples TRBV13-1 to TRBJ2-4; 11 bases are shared with TRBD1. Germline CDR1 NSHNY, CDR2 SYGAGN. This CDR3 spans 15 amino acids. With V trimmed by 3 bases and J by 2 bases, 2 bases remained unmatched. This chain's CDR3 is CASSGDRGTQNTLYF. The sequenced part of the CDR3 DNA is TGTGCCAGCAGTGGGGACAGGGGGACTCAAAAC.

This clone was counted between two and nine times. Gene names follow the mouse nomenclature. From the germline J gene comes the end of the CDR3, since the read stops 4 residues before it. The J gene is TRBJ1-2, the V gene TRBV17; 9 nucleotides align to TRBD1. V shed 3 bases, J shed 4 bases, and the junction held 3 bases outside the gene matches. CDR1 and CDR2 from the germline V gene are MNHDT and YYDKIL. The CDR3 loop spans 14 amino acids. The CDR3 loop is CASSSGTGPSDYTF. The covered CDR3 bases are TGTGCTAGCAGTAGTGGGACAGGGCCCTCC.